This entry describes one T cell receptor beta chain. Across several immunoSEQ plates, the genomic DNA of each subset was split evenly. Per sorted-subset replicate PCR, input was approximately 200 ng DNA, representing about 29,000 T cell genomes. Libraries were prepared by immunoSEQ multiplex PCR; TCRdb keeps only in-frame clonotypes and omits some of them. The sample records around 2.5 million clones, 90% to 95% being singletons. This record belongs to a study of shared clonotypes between healthy human individuals. V shed 6 bases, J shed 2 bases, and the junction held 8 bases outside the gene matches. CDR3 length: 15 residues. The germline gives CDR1 SNHLY, CDR2 FYNNEI. Donors comprised healthy HIV-negative adults lacking recent acute infections or vaccinations. Both subsets, CD45RA+ naive and CD45RA-negative memory, were split from the CD4+ cells.

Sample: naive CD4+ T cells from PBMCs. Regarding subset: CD45RA+ positively selected. This chain uses TRBV2 with TRBJ2-3, with 7 bases lining up with TRBD1. The source is a man aged 18 to 29 in good health. Some clones in this sample may be carry-over from other donors' samples. The CDR3: CASRRKGQHTDTQYF. The CDR3 bases are TGTGCCAGCAGGCGGAAGGGACAGCACACAGATACGCAGTATTTT.